The clone carrying this TCR beta chain was found many times. J was trimmed by 0 bases and V by 1 base; bases with no gene match: 10. Germline loops: CDR1 LGHNA, CDR2 YSLEER. CDR3 size: 19 residues. Gene-specific TRAV and TRBV primers were used for first-strand cDNA, covering alpha and beta chains. It was with a constant-region primer and a V-primer adapter that TCRs were amplified over about 20 PCR cycles. TCRdb used MiXCR to reprocess the reads, holding one entry per CDR3 protein. The sample carries 100,000 or so distinct CDR3 sequences, around 9.2% recorded once. This sample was taken from a study of low-dose radiotherapy and immunotherapy resistance in tumors. At the level of the study: A daily 300 mg dose of oral aspirin was taken by patients for four cycles from cycle 1 day 1.

The sample's time point: before trial treatment. Each donor was administered nivolumab, ipilimumab, aspirin, low-dose cyclophosphamide and low-dose radiotherapy. The sample here was PBMCs, taken before treatment. The sequence came from a male donor with prostate cancer. This rearrangement joins TRBV4-3 to TRBJ2-1; 9 bases align to TRBD2. As DNA, the CDR3 is TGCGCCAGCAGCCAAGTGTGGCTAGCGGGAACTAGCTCCTACAATGAGCAGTTCTTC. It translates to CASSQVWLAGTSSYNEQFF.